These 12 T cell receptor beta chains came from one sample sequenced in a study of Tregs in tolerant kidney transplant recipients. For these TCRs, the target antigens are not known. Clones were read by immunoSEQ multiplex PCR, and TCRdb kept only the in-frame ones, dropping some. The sample contains 35,000 to 50,000 clones, just under 97% of which appear only once. Material: Tregs from blood cultured with allogeneic cells. These receptors were obtained from a human donor in good health.

On this clone itself: The junction departs from the called germline gene at one end, perhaps through a read error. V usage is TRBV2 and J usage is TRBJ2-4; D uncertain. The CDR3 loop spans 14 amino acids. Germline-derived CDR1 and CDR2 are SNHLY and FYNNEI. CDR3 nucleotides: TGTGCCAGCAGTAGAGACGGAACCAACAACATTCAGTACTTC. Protein sequence: CASSRDGTNNIQYF.

The chain joins TRBV19 to TRBJ1-1, with 7 bases lining up with TRBD1. Germline V gene lookup returns CDR1 LNHDA and CDR2 SQIVND (reference sequence). The CDR3 runs to 14 residues. Trimming took 8 bases from V and 4 from J; bases not matched to a gene: 10. The CDR3 DNA is TGTGCCAGTTCAGTCCAGGGGGAGGTCACTGAAGCTTTCTTT. Translated: CASSVQGEVTEAFF. The full variable domain, its missing parts supplied by reference TRBV19 and TRBJ1-1, is DGGITQSPKYLFRKEGQNVTLSCEQNLNHDAMYWYRQDPGQGLRLIYYSQIVNDFQKGDIAEGYSVSREKKESFPLTVTSAQKNPTAFYLCASSVQGEVTEAFFGQGTRLTVV.

CDR3 amino acids: CASSLGGDDSYEQYF. Written as DNA, the CDR3 is TGTGCCAGCAGCTTAGGGGGAGACGATTCCTACGAGCAGTACTTC. The J gene is TRBJ2-7, the V gene TRBV11-3; D is possibly TRBD2 (5 bases). Trimming removed 1 base at V and 1 base at J, with 11 bases between. Germline CDR1 and CDR2: SGHNT and YENEEA. The length of the CDR3 is 15 residues.

The V call is TRBV5-1, the J call TRBJ2-3; D is uncertain. V lost 8 bases and J lost 4, with 14 bases in between. CDR1 and CDR2 (germline): SGHRS, YFSETQ. The CDR3 extends over 13 amino acids. The CDR3 reads CASTSGYPDTQYF. The CDR3 DNA reads TGCGCCAGTACCTCGGGCTATCCAGATACGCAGTATTTT.

The genes are TRBV5-1 and TRBJ2-3, with D unclear. Germline-derived CDR1 and CDR2 are SGHRS and YFSETQ. The CDR3 is made up of 14 amino acids. Trimming pared 4 bases from V and 0 bases from J, leaving 9 bases between. The CDR3, as DNA: TGCGCCAGCAGCACCATTCAGAGCACAGATACGCAGTATTTT. Amino acid sequence: CASSTIQSTDTQYF.

This chain joins TRBV18 and TRBJ1-2, with no clear D. V lost 2 bases and J 3 bases, leaving 13 bases between the germline ends. The CDR3 contains 15 residues. Germline values: CDR1 KGHSH, CDR2 LQKENI. CDR3 region: CASSPNSAAHYGYTF. The CDR3, as DNA: TGTGCCAGCTCACCAAATTCGGCAGCCCACTATGGCTACACCTTC.

V usage is TRBV5-1 and J usage is TRBJ1-2; 8 nucleotides match TRBD1. The CDR3 covers 14 residues. Germline assignment: CDR1 SGHRS and CDR2 YFSETQ. V gave up 3 bases and J gave up 5 bases; unmatched junction bases: 6. CDR3 protein: CASSSGTGDYGYTF. CDR3 sequence (DNA): TGCGCCAGCAGCTCCGGGACAGGAGATTATGGCTACACCTTC.

The chain employs TRBV2 and TRBJ2-3; weak D call: TRBD2 (5 bases). The CDR3 is made up of 13 amino acids. The germline CDR1 and CDR2 sequences are SNHLY and FYNNEI. V lost 8 bases, J lost 2 bases, and 11 bases lay in between. The CDR3, as DNA: TGTGCCAGCTTCGGGGTCTTCACAGATACGCAGTATTTT. It translates to CASFGVFTDTQYF.

The chain is built from TRBV5-6 and TRBJ1-2; the match to TRBD1 covers 8 bases. Germline values: CDR1 SGHDT, CDR2 YYEEEE. The CDR3 length is 16 residues. V dropped 3 bases and J dropped 3; count of bases not matched to a gene: 10. Here the CDR3 reads CASSSPGQGGDYGYTF. The DNA of the CDR3 is TGTGCCAGCAGCTCCCCCGGACAGGGCGGGGACTATGGCTACACCTTC.

The chain employs TRBV29-1 and TRBJ2-6; D uncertain. Germline V gene data show CDR1 as SQVTM and CDR2 as ANQGSEA. There are 13 residues in the CDR3. Trimming took off 3 bases at V and 0 bases at J, with 3 bases between the two ends. The CDR3 DNA sequence: TGCAGCGTTGATGCCTCTGGGGCCAACGTCCTGACTTTC. Amino acid sequence: CSVDASGANVLTF.

The CDR3 protein is CASSGDTGNTIYF. The DNA for the CDR3 is TGTGCCAGCAGCGGGGATACTGGAAACACCATATATTTT. The V and J genes are TRBV6-5 and TRBJ1-3, with D unresolved. The CDR3 is 13 residues long. Germline lookup yields CDR1 MNHEY and CDR2 SVGAGI. V dropped 6 bases and J dropped 2 bases, with 8 bases sitting between them.

The V gene is TRBV6-6, the J gene TRBJ1-2, with unresolved D. The V gene lost 0 bases and the J gene lost 1 base, with 0 bases spanning the gap. Per germline, CDR1 MNHNY and CDR2 SVGAGI (reference sequence). This CDR3 spans 12 amino acids. CDR3: CASSYSNYGYTF. The DNA of the CDR3 is TGTGCCAGCAGTTACTCTAACTATGGCTACACCTTC.